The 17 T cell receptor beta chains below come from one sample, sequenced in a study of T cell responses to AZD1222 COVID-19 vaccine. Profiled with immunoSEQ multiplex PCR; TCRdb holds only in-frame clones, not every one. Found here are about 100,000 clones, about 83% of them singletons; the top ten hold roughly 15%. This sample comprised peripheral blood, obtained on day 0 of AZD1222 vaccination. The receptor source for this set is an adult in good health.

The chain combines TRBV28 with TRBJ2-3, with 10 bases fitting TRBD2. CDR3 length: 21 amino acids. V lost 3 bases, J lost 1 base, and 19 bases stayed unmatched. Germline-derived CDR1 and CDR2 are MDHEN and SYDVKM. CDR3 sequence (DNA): TGTGCCAGCAGTTTTTCGGGGGCTAGCGGGAGAAGTGAGTCTCGCACAGATACGCAGTATTTT. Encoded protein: CASSFSGASGRSESRTDTQYF.

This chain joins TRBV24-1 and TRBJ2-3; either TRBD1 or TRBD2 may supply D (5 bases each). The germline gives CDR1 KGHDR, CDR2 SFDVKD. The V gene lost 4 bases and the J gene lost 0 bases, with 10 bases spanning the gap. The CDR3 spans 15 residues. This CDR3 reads CATSDSGPSTDTQYF. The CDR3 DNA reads TGTGCCACCAGTGACTCGGGGCCTAGCACAGATACGCAGTATTTT.

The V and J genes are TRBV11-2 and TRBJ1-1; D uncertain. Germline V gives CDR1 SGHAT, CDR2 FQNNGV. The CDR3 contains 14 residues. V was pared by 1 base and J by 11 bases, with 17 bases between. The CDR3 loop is CASSLGALGTKAFF. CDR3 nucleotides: TGTGCCAGCAGCTTAGGGGCCCTAGGTACGAAGGCTTTCTTT.

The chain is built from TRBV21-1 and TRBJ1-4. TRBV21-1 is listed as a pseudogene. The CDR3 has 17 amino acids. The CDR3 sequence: CASSTRGRARGGEKLFF. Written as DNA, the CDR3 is TGTGCCAGCAGCACCCGGGGGAGGGCCCGGGGGGGGGAAAAACTGTTTTTT.

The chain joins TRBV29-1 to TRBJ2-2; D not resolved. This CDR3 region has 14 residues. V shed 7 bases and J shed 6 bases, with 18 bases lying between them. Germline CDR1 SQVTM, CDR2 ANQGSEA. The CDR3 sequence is CSAVPESQAGELFF. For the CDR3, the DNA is TGCAGCGCCGTCCCGGAGAGCCAGGCCGGGGAGCTGTTTTTT.

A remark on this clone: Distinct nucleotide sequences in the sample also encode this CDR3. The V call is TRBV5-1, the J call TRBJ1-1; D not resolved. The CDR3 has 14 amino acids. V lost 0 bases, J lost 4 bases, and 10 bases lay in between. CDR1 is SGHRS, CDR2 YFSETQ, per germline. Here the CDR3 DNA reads TGCGCCAGCAGCTTGGCCGCCGTTGGCACTGAAGCTTTCTTT. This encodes CASSLAAVGTEAFF.

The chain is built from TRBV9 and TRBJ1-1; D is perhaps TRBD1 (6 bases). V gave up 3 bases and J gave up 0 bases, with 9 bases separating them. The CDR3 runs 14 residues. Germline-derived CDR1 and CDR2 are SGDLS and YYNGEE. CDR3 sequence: CASSGQALNTEAFF. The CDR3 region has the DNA TGTGCCAGCAGCGGACAGGCCCTGAACACTGAAGCTTTCTTT.

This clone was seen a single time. CDR3: CASSPRGGSAYEQYF. As DNA, the CDR3 is TGTGCCAGCAGCCCCCGGGGCGGGAGCGCCTACGAGCAGTACTTC. V gene TRBV7-9 combines with J gene TRBJ2-7, with 7 nucleotides matching TRBD2. This CDR3 is built from 15 residues. Trimming took 5 bases from V and 2 from J; bases not matched to a gene: 9. CDR1 is SEHNR and CDR2 is FQNEAQ in the germline V gene (reference sequence).

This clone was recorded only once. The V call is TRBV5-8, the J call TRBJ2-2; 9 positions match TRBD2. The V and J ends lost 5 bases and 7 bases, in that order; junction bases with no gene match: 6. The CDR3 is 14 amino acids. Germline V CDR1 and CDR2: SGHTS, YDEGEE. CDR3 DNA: TGTGCCAGCAGGGGGACTAGCTTCCTCGGGGAGCTGTTTTTT. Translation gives CASRGTSFLGELFF.

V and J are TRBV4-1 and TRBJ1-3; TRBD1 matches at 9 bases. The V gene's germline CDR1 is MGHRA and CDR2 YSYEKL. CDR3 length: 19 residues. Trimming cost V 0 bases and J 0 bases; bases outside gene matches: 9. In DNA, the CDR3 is TGCGCCAGCAGCCAAGATCCGGACAGGGGCCAACTCTCTGGAAACACCATATATTTT. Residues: CASSQDPDRGQLSGNTIYF.

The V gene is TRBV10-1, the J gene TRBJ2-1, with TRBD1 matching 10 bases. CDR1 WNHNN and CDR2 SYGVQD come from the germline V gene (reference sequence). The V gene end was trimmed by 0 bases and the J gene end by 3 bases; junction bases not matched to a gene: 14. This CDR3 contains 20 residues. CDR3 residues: CASSESGTGAAGGLYNEQFF. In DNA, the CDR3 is TGCGCCAGCAGTGAGTCCGGGACAGGGGCCGCTGGGGGGCTCTACAATGAGCAGTTCTTC.

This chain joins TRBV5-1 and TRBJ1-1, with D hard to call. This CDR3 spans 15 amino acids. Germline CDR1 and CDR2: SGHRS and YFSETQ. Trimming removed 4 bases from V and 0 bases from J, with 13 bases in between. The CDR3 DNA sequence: TGCGCCAGCAGCCCGGACCTCACTATGAACACTGAAGCTTTCTTT. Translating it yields CASSPDLTMNTEAFF. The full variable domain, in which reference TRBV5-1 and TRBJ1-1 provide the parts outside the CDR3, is KAGVTQTPRYLIKTRGQQVTLSCSPISGHRSVSWYQQTPGQGLQFLFEYFSETQRNKGNFPGRFSGRQFSNSRSEMNVSTLELGDSALYLCASSPDLTMNTEAFFGQGTRLTVV.

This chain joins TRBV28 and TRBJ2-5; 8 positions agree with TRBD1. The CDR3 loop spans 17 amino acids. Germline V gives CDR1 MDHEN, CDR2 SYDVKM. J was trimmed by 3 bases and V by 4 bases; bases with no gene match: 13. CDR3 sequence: CASSSNLQYRGEETQYF. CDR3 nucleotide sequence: TGTGCCAGCAGTTCCAATCTCCAGTACAGGGGGGAAGAGACCCAGTACTTC.

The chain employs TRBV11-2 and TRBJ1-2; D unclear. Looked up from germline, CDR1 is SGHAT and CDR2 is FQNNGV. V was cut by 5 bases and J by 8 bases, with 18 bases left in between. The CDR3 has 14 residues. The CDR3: CASSAGLRGLGYTF. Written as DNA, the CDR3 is TGTGCCAGCAGCGCGGGTCTACGAGGCTTAGGCTACACCTTC. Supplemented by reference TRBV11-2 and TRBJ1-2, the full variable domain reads EAGVAQSPRYKIIEKRQSVAFWCNPISGHATLYWYQQILGQGPKLLIQFQNNGVVDDSQLPKDRFSAERLKGVDSTLKIQPAKLEDSAVYLCASSAGLRGLGYTFGSGTRLTVV.

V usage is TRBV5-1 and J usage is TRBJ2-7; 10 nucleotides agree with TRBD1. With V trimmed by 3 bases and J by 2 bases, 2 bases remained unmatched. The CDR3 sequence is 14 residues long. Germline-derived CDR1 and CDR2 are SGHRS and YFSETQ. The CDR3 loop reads CASSSDRGPYEQYF. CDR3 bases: TGCGCCAGCAGCTCAGACAGGGGGCCCTACGAGCAGTACTTC. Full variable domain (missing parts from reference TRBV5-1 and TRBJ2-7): KAGVTQTPRYLIKTRGQQVTLSCSPISGHRSVSWYQQTPGQGLQFLFEYFSETQRNKGNFPGRFSGRQFSNSRSEMNVSTLELGDSALYLCASSSDRGPYEQYFGPGTRLTVT.

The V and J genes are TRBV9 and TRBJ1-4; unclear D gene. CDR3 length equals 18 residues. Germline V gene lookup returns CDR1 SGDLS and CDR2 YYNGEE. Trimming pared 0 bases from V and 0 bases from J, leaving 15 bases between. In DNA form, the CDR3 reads TGTGCCAGCAGCGTAGGGTCTGGCGAACCAGCAACTAATGAAAAACTGTTTTTT. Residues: CASSVGSGEPATNEKLFF.

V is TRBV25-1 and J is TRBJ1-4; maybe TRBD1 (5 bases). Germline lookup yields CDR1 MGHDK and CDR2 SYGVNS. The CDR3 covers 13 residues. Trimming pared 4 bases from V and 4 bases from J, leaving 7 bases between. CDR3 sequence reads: CASSGQYNEKLFF. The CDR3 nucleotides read TGTGCCAGCAGTGGACAGTATAATGAAAAACTGTTTTTT.